The next 23 T cell receptor beta chains were all read from a single sample in a study of siplizumab effects on memory and regulatory T cells. Method: immunoSEQ multiplex PCR; TCRdb's copy keeps in-frame clones and lacks some. Here the sample spans roughly 120,000 clones, around nine tenths being singletons. Input material: CD4+ T cells sorted from blood. All receptors come from a human donor in good health.

This sequence joins TRBV5-1 and TRBJ1-1, with 7 bases that match TRBD1. Per germline, CDR1 SGHRS and CDR2 YFSETQ. V lost 6 bases to trimming and J lost 4 bases; unmatched junction nucleotides: 15. The CDR3 has 16 residues. The CDR3 DNA reads TGCGCCAGCACCTCGGGACAGACTAAATCGAGCACTGAAGCTTTCTTT. Protein sequence: CASTSGQTKSSTEAFF.

The V and J genes are TRBV9 and TRBJ2-1, with D possibly being TRBD2 (6 bases). Germline V gene lookup returns CDR1 SGDLS and CDR2 YYNGEE. The CDR3 is 14 amino acids. The germline V and J ends were trimmed by 0 bases and 7 bases, with 11 bases remaining between them. The CDR3 DNA follows: TGTGCCAGCAGCGTAGGCGGGAACAAAAATGAGCAGTTCTTC. It yields the protein CASSVGGNKNEQFF.

This chain joins TRBV7-6 and TRBJ1-4, with TRBD1 matching over 9 bases. CDR3 length: 19 residues. The germline CDR1 and CDR2 sequences are SGHVS and FNYEAQ. J gave up 8 bases and V 5 bases, and 21 bases lay outside the gene matches. This CDR3 reads CASSPALGSTGGFGEKLFF. The CDR3, as DNA: TGTGCCAGCAGCCCAGCGCTAGGGAGCACAGGGGGCTTTGGAGAAAAACTGTTTTTT.

The chain combines TRBV15 with TRBJ2-5; D is unclear. Deletions cut 1 base from V and 1 base from J, with 16 bases between. CDR1 is LNHNV, CDR2 YYDKDF, per germline (reference sequence). This CDR3 contains 17 residues. The CDR3 nucleotides read TGTGCCACCAGCAGAGCCGGCAGCCTCTACTCCCAAGAGACCCAGTACTTC. It is translated as CATSRAGSLYSQETQYF.

The chain couples TRBV15 to TRBJ1-1, with D perhaps TRBD1 (6 bases). V lost 1 base, J lost 4 bases, and 10 bases lay in between. From germline, CDR1 is LNHNV and CDR2 YYDKDF (reference sequence). This CDR3 is 14 amino acids long. CDR3 region: CATSRGQGSTEAFF. The CDR3 nucleotides are TGTGCCACCAGCAGAGGGCAGGGGAGCACTGAAGCTTTCTTT. Using reference TRBV15 and TRBJ1-1 for the parts outside the CDR3, the full variable domain is DAMVIQNPRYQVTQFGKPVTLSCSQTLNHNVMYWYQQKSSQAPKLLFHYYDKDFNNEADTPDNFQSRRPNTSFCFLDIRSPGLGDTAMYLCATSRGQGSTEAFFGQGTRLTVV.

The rearrangement links TRBV19 to TRBJ1-5; D perhaps matches TRBD1 (5 bases). V lost 3 bases to trimming and J lost 1 base, with 10 bases between them. CDR3 length: 15 residues. Looked up from germline, CDR1 is LNHDA and CDR2 is SQIVND (reference sequence). In DNA, the CDR3 is TGTGCCAGTAGTATTGGTAGGGACAGCAATCAGCCCCAGCATTTT. It yields the protein CASSIGRDSNQPQHF.

The V gene is TRBV18, the J gene TRBJ1-2; D is unclear. Germline values: CDR1 KGHSH, CDR2 LQKENI. V dropped 5 bases and J dropped 0 bases, with 13 bases sitting between them. This CDR3 has 15 residues. CDR3 DNA: TGTGCCAGCTCAAGTTCCGGGCAAACTAACTATGGCTACACCTTC. Its protein is CASSSSGQTNYGYTF.

V and J are TRBV6-5 and TRBJ1-1; D is perhaps TRBD1 (5 bases). Germline lookup yields CDR1 MNHEY and CDR2 SVGAGI. The V end was cut by 7 bases, the J end by 4 bases, with 7 bases between. This CDR3 region has 11 residues. The CDR3 DNA sequence: TGTGCCAGCATCCAGGGCACTGAAGCTTTCTTT. Protein: CASIQGTEAFF.

V usage is TRBV5-1 and J usage is TRBJ1-4, with TRBD1 as a possible D gene (6 bases). Per the germline V gene, CDR1 is SGHRS and CDR2 is YFSETQ. V lost 3 bases and J lost 7, with 13 bases in between. This CDR3 has 14 residues. The CDR3 spells CASSSTGQGEKLFF. The CDR3 DNA reads TGCGCCAGCAGCTCCACAGGGCAGGGTGAAAAACTGTTTTTT.

The chain is built from TRBV6-5 and TRBJ2-7; a possible D gene is TRBD1 (5 bases). CDR3 length equals 14 residues. CDR1 and CDR2 (germline): MNHEY, SVGAGI. V was shortened by 2 bases and J by 2 bases, with 10 bases between the two germline ends. The CDR3 coding sequence is TGTGCCAGCAGTTACCTCACAGGCACCTACGAGCAGTACTTC. Translation: CASSYLTGTYEQYF.

The CDR3 protein is CASSYSGGSNEQFF. CDR3 coding DNA: TGTGCCAGCAGTTACTCGGGGGGCAGCAATGAGCAGTTCTTC. The chain joins TRBV6-6 to TRBJ2-1, with D perhaps assigned TRBD1 or TRBD2 (6 bases each). This CDR3 region has 14 residues. Germline V CDR1 and CDR2: MNHNY, SVGAGI (reference sequence). The V end was cut by 0 bases, the J end by 6 bases, with 9 bases between.

The chain combines TRBV14 with TRBJ2-1, with D perhaps matching TRBD2 (6 bases). Trimming removed 4 bases from V and 10 bases from J, with 17 bases in between. The CDR3 is made up of 14 amino acids. The germline V gene has CDR1 SGHDN and CDR2 FVKESK. As DNA, the CDR3 is TGTGCCAGCAGCCCCGGGACTCGCATTCGGGAGCAGTTCTTC. Protein: CASSPGTRIREQFF.

V and J are TRBV5-4 and TRBJ1-1; 11 nucleotides match TRBD1. Germline V gene sequence: CDR1 SGHNT, CDR2 YYREEE (reference sequence). The CDR3 has 16 residues. The V and J ends lost 2 bases and 4 bases, in that order; junction bases with no gene match: 7. CDR3 coding DNA: TGTGCCAGCAGCTTCGGACAGGGGGCAAGGATCACTGAAGCTTTCTTT. Protein: CASSFGQGARITEAFF.

V is TRBV5-1 and J is TRBJ2-3; no clear D. This CDR3 region has 15 residues. Trimming stripped 0 bases from V and 6 bases from J, with 14 bases between. Germline-derived CDR1 and CDR2 are SGHRS and YFSETQ. The CDR3 DNA sequence: TGCGCCAGCAGCTTGGCGACGCTTGGCGTGGATACGCAGTATTTT. Protein: CASSLATLGVDTQYF.

The rearrangement joins TRBV5-6 to TRBJ2-1, with 12 bases aligning to TRBD2. This CDR3 has 16 amino acids. Germline V gives CDR1 SGHDT, CDR2 YYEEEE. Germline trimming cut 2 bases from V and 7 bases from J; bases unmatched to any gene: 7. In DNA form, the CDR3 reads TGTGCCAGCAGCTTTACTAGCGGGAGGACGTGGAATGAGCAGTTCTTC. This sequence encodes CASSFTSGRTWNEQFF.

Concerning this clone itself: The germline gene is not matched at one end of the junction; a read error may be the cause. V usage is TRBV28 and J usage is TRBJ1-2, with TRBD1 matching 8 bases. CDR1 is MDHEN and CDR2 is SYDVKM in the germline V gene. CDR3 length: 14 amino acids. CDR3 coding DNA: TGTGCCATCAGTGGAGGGACAGGCCGCTATGGCTACACCTTC. Encoded protein: CAISGGTGRYGYTF.

The CDR3 here is CASSSGTSSSLTQFF. The CDR3 coding sequence is TGTGCCAGTAGCTCCGGGACTAGCTCATCCCTTACGCAGTTCTTC. The V call is TRBV19, the J call TRBJ2-1, with 9 bases lining up with TRBD2. The CDR3 sequence is 15 residues long. Germline trimming cut 6 bases from V and 12 bases from J; bases unmatched to any gene: 15. Per germline, CDR1 LNHDA and CDR2 SQIVND (reference sequence). The entire variable domain, with the rest obtained from reference TRBV19 and TRBJ2-1, is as follows: DGGITQSPKYLFRKEGQNVTLSCEQNLNHDAMYWYRQDPGQGLRLIYYSQIVNDFQKGDIAEGYSVSREKKESFPLTVTSAQKNPTAFYLCASSSGTSSSLTQFFGPGTRLTVL.

The V call is TRBV6-1, the J call TRBJ2-5; D possibly corresponds to TRBD2 (5 bases). The CDR3 length is 12 residues. The ends were cut back, 4 bases at V and 7 bases at J, with 10 bases in the middle. The germline V gene has CDR1 MNHNS and CDR2 SASEGT. CDR3 sequence (DNA): TGTGCCAGCAGTGGCCGGGGATGGACCCAGTACTTC. Residues: CASSGRGWTQYF.

The chain is built from TRBV7-9 and TRBJ1-2; TRBD1 matches 7 bases. Trimming removed 3 bases from V and 8 bases from J; junction bases left unmatched: 12. CDR1 and CDR2 (germline): SEHNR, FQNEAQ (reference sequence). CDR3 length: 15 amino acids. CDR3 in amino acids: CASSFTYQGGEGYTF. The CDR3 nucleotides read TGTGCCAGCAGCTTCACATACCAGGGGGGAGAAGGCTACACCTTC.

This clone was observed a few times. V is TRBV11-1 and J is TRBJ1-1; D ambiguous. This CDR3 is 16 amino acids long. Between the trimmed V and J ends, which lost 5 bases and 1 base, there was a span of 17 bases. From germline, CDR1 is SGHAT and CDR2 FQDESV (reference sequence). CDR3 in amino acids: CASSHGSRKGNTEAFF. In nucleotides, the CDR3 is TGTGCCAGCAGCCACGGTTCTCGAAAGGGGAACACTGAAGCTTTCTTT.

The V call is TRBV4-1, the J call TRBJ2-3; 11 bases fit TRBD2. The V segment lost 1 base and the J segment 1 base; nucleotides outside the gene matches: 7. The germline CDR1 and CDR2 sequences are MGHRA and YSYEKL. The CDR3 runs 18 residues. DNA for the CDR3: TGCGCCAGCAGCCAAGTTGTTAGCGGGAGGGTGCGCACAGATACGCAGTATTTT. This encodes CASSQVVSGRVRTDTQYF.

This chain joins TRBV5-1 and TRBJ1-2, with 7 nucleotides matching TRBD1. The CDR3 covers 15 residues. The germline V gene encodes CDR1 SGHRS and CDR2 YFSETQ. The ends lost 3 bases at V and 4 bases at J; junction bases unmatched: 9. The DNA of the CDR3 is TGCGCCAGCAGCTACAGGACAGGCACCTCCTATGGCTACACCTTC. It codes for CASSYRTGTSYGYTF.

A single count supports this clone. The chain has TRBV5-1 and TRBJ2-2, with a possible D match to TRBD2 (5 bases). This CDR3 comprises 15 residues. The V end was cut by 4 bases, the J end by 6 bases, with 16 bases between. CDR1 is SGHRS and CDR2 is YFSETQ in the germline V gene. Written as DNA, the CDR3 is TGCGCCAGCAGCCATGGGAGCTTAGGAGCCGGGGAGCTGTTTTTT. This translates into CASSHGSLGAGELFF.